Detailed here is one TCR beta chain. The record originates from a study of blood T cells in healthy people across ages. Germline CDR1 MNHEY, CDR2 SVGAGI. This CDR3 is 16 amino acids long. Unmatched junction bases numbered 4, after V lost 1 base and J lost 0 bases. Sample-barcoded 5' priming and a J-beta primer mix drove a second PCR of about 7 to 11 cycles. Each CDR3 protein gets one entry after TCRdb re-called the 5' RACE reads with MiXCR. The sample lists over a million distinct CDR3 sequences; approximately 26% were seen once. These data were also reused for a study on T cells of mothers and their children.

This clonotype was sampled from a girl aged 2 to 10 in good health. Specimen: blood. J is TRBJ2-5 and V is TRBV6-5, with TRBD2 matching over 8 bases. The DNA of the CDR3 is TGTGCCAGCAGTTACTACACGGGGGGGAACCAAGAGACCCAGTACTTC. It codes for CASSYYTGGNQETQYF.